This T cell receptor beta chain came from a study of T cells of healthy individuals (dated by TCRdb to 2016 to 2019). The method was 5' RACE. Sequencing was performed on an Illumina MiSeq. The public reads were reanalyzed by TCRdb: fastp trimming at Q25, MiXCR alignment, in-frame beta chains only. Each CDR3 protein gets just one entry, which takes the most common genes and DNA from the rows behind it. For this sample the table gives about 96,000 distinct CDR3 sequences, of which about 16% were detected only once. Together, the top ten hold over 5% of the sample. This clonotype has only a few counts. No cognate antigen has been identified for it. No quality values exist for individual bases; no much larger clone is one base distant. The germline V gene (reference sequence) specifies SEHNR as CDR1 and FQNEAQ as CDR2. V ends up 5 bases short and J 4 bases short, with an unmatched junction base count of 10. From cysteine to phenylalanine, the CDR3 is 17 amino acids long. CDR3 DNA is the only sequence kept; it has 51 bases, read in frame from the first base.

The chain uses TRBV7-9 and TRBJ2-1; 11 of the junction bases match TRBD2. This receptor was identified in a human donor in good health. The DNA sequence follows: TGTGCCAGCAGCCCATCACGACTAGCGGGGTTGTACAATGAGCAGTTCTTC. Translated, this gives CASSPSRLAGLYNEQFF.